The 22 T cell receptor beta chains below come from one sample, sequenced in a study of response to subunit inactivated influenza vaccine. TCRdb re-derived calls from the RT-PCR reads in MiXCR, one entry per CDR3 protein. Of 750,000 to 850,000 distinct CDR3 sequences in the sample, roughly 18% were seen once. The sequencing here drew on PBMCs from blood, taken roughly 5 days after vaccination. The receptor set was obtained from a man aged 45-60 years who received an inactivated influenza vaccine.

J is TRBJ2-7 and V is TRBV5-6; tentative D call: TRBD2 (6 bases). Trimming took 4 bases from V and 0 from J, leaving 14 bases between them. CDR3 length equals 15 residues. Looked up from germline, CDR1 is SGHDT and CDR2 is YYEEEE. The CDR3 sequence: CASSAKGLTSYEQYF. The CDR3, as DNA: TGTGCCAGCAGCGCGAAGGGACTGACCTCCTACGAGCAGTACTTC.

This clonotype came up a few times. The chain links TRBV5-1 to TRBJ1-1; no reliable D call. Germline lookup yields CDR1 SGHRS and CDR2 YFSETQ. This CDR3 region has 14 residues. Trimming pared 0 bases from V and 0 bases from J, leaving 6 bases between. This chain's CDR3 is CASSLDALNTEAFF. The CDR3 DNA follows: TGCGCCAGCAGCTTGGATGCGTTGAACACTGAAGCTTTCTTT. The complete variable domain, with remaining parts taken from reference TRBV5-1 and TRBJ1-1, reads KAGVTQTPRYLIKTRGQQVTLSCSPISGHRSVSWYQQTPGQGLQFLFEYFSETQRNKGNFPGRFSGRQFSNSRSEMNVSTLELGDSALYLCASSLDALNTEAFFGQGTRLTVV.

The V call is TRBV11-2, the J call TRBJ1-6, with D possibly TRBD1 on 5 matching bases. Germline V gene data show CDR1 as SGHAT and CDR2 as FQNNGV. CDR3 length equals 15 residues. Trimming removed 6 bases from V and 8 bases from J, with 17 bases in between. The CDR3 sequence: CASRLTGAKDSPLHF. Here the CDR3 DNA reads TGTGCCAGCAGGCTAACCGGGGCTAAGGATTCACCCCTCCACTTT.

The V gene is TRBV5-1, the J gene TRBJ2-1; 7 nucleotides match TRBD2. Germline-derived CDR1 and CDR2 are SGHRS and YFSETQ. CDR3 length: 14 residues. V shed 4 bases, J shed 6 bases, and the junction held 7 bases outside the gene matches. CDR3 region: CASSTGGSRNEQFF. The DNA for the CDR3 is TGCGCCAGCAGCACCGGCGGGAGTCGCAATGAGCAGTTCTTC.

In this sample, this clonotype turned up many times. The CDR3 protein is CASSSTVAIEAFF. CDR3 bases: TGTGCCAGCAGTTCGACAGTCGCTATTGAAGCTTTCTTT. The chain employs TRBV12-3 or TRBV12-4 and TRBJ1-1; tentatively, D is TRBD1 (5 bases). The CDR3 is 13 residues long. Trimming removed 4 bases from V and 7 bases from J, with 13 bases in between.

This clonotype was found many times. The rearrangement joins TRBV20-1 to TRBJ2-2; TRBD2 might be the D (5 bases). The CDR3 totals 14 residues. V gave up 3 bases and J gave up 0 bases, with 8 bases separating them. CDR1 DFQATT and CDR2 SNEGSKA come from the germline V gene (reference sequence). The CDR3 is CSARLAPNTGELFF. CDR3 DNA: TGCAGTGCTAGGCTAGCCCCGAACACCGGGGAGCTGTTTTTT.

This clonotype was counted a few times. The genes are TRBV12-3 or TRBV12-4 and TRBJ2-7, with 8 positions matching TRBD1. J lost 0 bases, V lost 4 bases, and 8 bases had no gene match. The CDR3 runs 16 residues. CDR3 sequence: CASSYGTGPSSYEQYF. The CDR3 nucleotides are TGTGCCAGCAGTTACGGGACAGGTCCCAGCTCCTACGAGCAGTACTTC.

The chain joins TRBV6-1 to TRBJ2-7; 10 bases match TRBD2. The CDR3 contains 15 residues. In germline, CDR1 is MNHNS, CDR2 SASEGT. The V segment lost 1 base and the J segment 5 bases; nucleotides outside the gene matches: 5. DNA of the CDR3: TGTGCCAGCAGTGAAGAGCGGGAGGGCCTCCACGAGCAGTACTTC. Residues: CASSEEREGLHEQYF.

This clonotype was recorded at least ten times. In DNA form, the CDR3 reads TGCAGCGTTGGGGGTCGCACAGATACGCAGTATTTT. This codes for CSVGGRTDTQYF. V and J are TRBV29-1 and TRBJ2-3, with D hard to call. Germline assignment: CDR1 SQVTM and CDR2 ANQGSEA. V was trimmed by 4 bases and J by 1 base, leaving 6 bases between them. This CDR3 has 12 residues.

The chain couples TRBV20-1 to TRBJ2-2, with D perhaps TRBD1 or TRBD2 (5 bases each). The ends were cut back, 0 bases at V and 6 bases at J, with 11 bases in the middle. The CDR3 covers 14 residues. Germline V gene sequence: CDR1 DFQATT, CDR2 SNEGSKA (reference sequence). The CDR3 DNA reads TGCAGTGCTAGAGATGAGAGGGGCCCCGGGGAGCTGTTTTTT. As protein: CSARDERGPGELFF.

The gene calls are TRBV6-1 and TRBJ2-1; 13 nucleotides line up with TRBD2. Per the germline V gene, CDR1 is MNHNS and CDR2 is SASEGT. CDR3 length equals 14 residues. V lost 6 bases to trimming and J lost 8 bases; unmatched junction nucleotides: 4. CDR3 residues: CASSPGLAGDEQFF. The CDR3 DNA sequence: TGTGCCAGCAGCCCCGGACTAGCGGGAGATGAGCAGTTCTTC.

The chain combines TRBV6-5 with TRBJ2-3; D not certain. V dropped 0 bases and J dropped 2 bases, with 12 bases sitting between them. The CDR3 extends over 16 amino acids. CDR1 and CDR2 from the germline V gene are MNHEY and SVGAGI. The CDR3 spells CASSYSMGLTTDTQYF. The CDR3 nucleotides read TGTGCCAGCAGTTACTCGATGGGTCTGACCACAGATACGCAGTATTTT.

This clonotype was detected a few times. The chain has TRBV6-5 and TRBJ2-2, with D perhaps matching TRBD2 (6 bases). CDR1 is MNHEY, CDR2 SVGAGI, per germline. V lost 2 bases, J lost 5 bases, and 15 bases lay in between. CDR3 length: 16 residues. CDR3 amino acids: CASSYPGGTGTGELFF. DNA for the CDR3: TGTGCCAGCAGTTACCCAGGCGGGACGGGGACCGGGGAGCTGTTTTTT.

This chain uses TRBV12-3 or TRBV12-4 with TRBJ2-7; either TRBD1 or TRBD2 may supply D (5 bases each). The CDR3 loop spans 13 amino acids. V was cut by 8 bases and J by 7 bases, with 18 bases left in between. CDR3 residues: CASAPGSLSEQYF. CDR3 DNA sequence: TGTGCCAGCGCCCCAGGGAGTTTAAGTGAGCAGTACTTC.

CDR3: CATSGGQGLPYNEQFF. The CDR3, as DNA: TGTGCCACCAGTGGCGGACAGGGGCTTCCCTACAATGAGCAGTTCTTC. The chain links TRBV24-1 to TRBJ2-1; 9 bases match TRBD1. Germline assignment: CDR1 KGHDR and CDR2 SFDVKD. Trimming at V came to 5 bases and at J to 2 bases, leaving 6 bases not matched to a gene. CDR3 length: 16 amino acids.

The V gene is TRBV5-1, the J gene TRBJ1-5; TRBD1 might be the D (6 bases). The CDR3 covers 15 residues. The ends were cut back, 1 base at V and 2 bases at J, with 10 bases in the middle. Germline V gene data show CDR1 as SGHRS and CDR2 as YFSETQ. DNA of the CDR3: TGCGCCAGCAGCTTGCATCCAGGGGGCAATCAGCCCCAGCATTTT. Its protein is CASSLHPGGNQPQHF.

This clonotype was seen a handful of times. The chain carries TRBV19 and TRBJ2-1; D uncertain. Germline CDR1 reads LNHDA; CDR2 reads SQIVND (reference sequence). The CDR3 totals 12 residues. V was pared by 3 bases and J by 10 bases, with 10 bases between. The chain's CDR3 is CASSIRVDEQFF. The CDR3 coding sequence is TGTGCCAGTAGTATTAGGGTGGACGAGCAGTTCTTC.

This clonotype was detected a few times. For the CDR3, the DNA is TGTGCCAGCAGCTTAGCCGGGGGAAGGGACGGCTACACCTTC. Translated, it gives CASSLAGGRDGYTF. The chain is built from TRBV11-2 and TRBJ1-2; perhaps TRBD1 as D (5 bases). V lost 1 base and J lost 8, with 14 bases in between. Germline CDR1 reads SGHAT; CDR2 reads FQNNGV. This CDR3 is built from 14 residues.

The CDR3 reads CASSREREGLKYF. The CDR3 DNA sequence: TGTGCCAGCAGCCGGGAGCGGGAGGGCCTGAAGTACTTC. The chain uses TRBV7-2 and TRBJ2-7; 10 nucleotides match TRBD2. The CDR3 contains 13 residues. With 5 bases clipped from V and 11 bases from J, the junction kept 9 bases outside the gene matches. Germline V gene lookup returns CDR1 SGHTA and CDR2 FQGNSA.

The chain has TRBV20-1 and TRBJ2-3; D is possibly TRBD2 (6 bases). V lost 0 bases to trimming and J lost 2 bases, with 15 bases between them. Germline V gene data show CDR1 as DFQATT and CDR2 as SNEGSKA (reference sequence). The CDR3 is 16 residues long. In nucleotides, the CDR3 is TGCAGTGCTAGAGACTTTGGCGGGGCGCCCACAGATACGCAGTATTTT. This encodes CSARDFGGAPTDTQYF.

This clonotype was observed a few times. The CDR3 here is CASSQGTSWETQYF. The CDR3 coding sequence is TGCGCCAGCAGCCAAGGTACCAGCTGGGAGACCCAGTACTTC. The chain recombines TRBV4-1 with TRBJ2-5, with no clear D. Germline CDR1 is MGHRA and CDR2 is YSYEKL. The V gene lost 1 base and the J gene lost 5 bases, with 11 bases spanning the gap. The CDR3 loop spans 14 amino acids.

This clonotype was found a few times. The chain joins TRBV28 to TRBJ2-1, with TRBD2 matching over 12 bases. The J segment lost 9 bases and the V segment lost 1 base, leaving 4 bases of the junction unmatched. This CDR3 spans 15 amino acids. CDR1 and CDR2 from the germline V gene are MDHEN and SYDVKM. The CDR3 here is CASSLFLAGGVEQFF. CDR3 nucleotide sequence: TGTGCCAGCAGTTTATTCCTAGCGGGAGGGGTTGAGCAGTTCTTC.